The next 31 T cell receptor beta chains were all read from a single sample in a study of blood T cell repertoires in COVID-19 (TCRdb year 2020). The protocol used for the library was the immunoSEQ multiplex PCR assay. TCRdb limited this immuneACCESS table to in-frame rearrangements with V and J called. A share of clones is missing; checked studies link under half to unresolved V genes, and the rest is unexplained. This sample has more than 90,000 clones in its table, and less than 85% of those were observed once. The top ten constitute around 38% of the sample. The sequencing input was peripheral blood. These receptors were taken from an elderly man with acute or convalescent COVID-19.

The chain joins TRBV6-5 to TRBJ2-1, with D possibly matching TRBD2 (6 bases). Germline-derived CDR1 and CDR2 are MNHEY and SVGAGI. Trimming stripped 4 bases from V and 9 bases from J, with 16 bases between. This CDR3 comprises 14 residues. Here the CDR3 DNA reads TGTGCCAGCAGTTTAAGGACTACCCTCTCTGAGCAGTTCTTC. This gives the protein CASSLRTTLSEQFF.

The chain recombines TRBV15 with TRBJ1-1; a weak D match, TRBD1 (5 bases). Germline V gene sequence: CDR1 LNHNV, CDR2 YYDKDF (reference sequence). The ends were cut back, 0 bases at V and 5 bases at J, with 16 bases in the middle. The CDR3 has 16 amino acids. CDR3 loop: CATSRDRAGLRTEAFF. DNA of the CDR3: TGTGCCACCAGCAGAGATCGGGCAGGGCTGAGGACTGAAGCTTTCTTT. Full variable domain (rest looked up from reference TRBV15 and TRBJ1-1): DAMVIQNPRYQVTQFGKPVTLSCSQTLNHNVMYWYQQKSSQAPKLLFHYYDKDFNNEADTPDNFQSRRPNTSFCFLDIRSPGLGDTAMYLCATSRDRAGLRTEAFFGQGTRLTVV.

This clone occurred once. The CDR3 sequence is CASTDLTEAFF. For the CDR3, the DNA is TGTGCCAGCACTGACCTCACTGAAGCTTTCTTT. The rearrangement uses TRBV25-1 and TRBJ1-1; D is unclear. The ends were cut back, 7 bases at V and 4 bases at J, with 7 bases in the middle. The CDR3 totals 11 residues. The germline V gene encodes CDR1 MGHDK and CDR2 SYGVNS.

V gene TRBV3-1 (or the pseudogene TRBV3-2) combines with J gene TRBJ1-4, with D possibly being TRBD1 (5 bases). Germline V gives CDR1 LGHDT, CDR2 YNNKEL (reference sequence). The V end was cut by 0 bases, the J end by 4 bases, with 12 bases between. The CDR3 runs to 16 residues. The CDR3: CASSQEGAGLNEKLFF. In nucleotides, the CDR3 is TGTGCCAGCAGCCAAGAGGGTGCAGGGCTTAATGAAAAACTGTTTTTT.

This chain links TRBV5-1 with TRBJ1-2; 7 bases match TRBD1. V shed 3 bases and J 0 bases; nucleotides not matched to a gene: 8. Germline V CDR1 and CDR2: SGHRS, YFSETQ. The CDR3 is made up of 16 amino acids. CDR3 in DNA: TGCGCCAGCAGCTCTTTAGGGGACAGCTCTAACTATGGCTACACCTTC. Amino acids: CASSSLGDSSNYGYTF.

J is TRBJ2-7 and V is TRBV9; weak D call: TRBD1 (6 bases). This CDR3 is built from 14 residues. The ends were cut back, 4 bases at V and 3 bases at J, with 14 bases in the middle. CDR1 and CDR2 (germline): SGDLS, YYNGEE. CDR3 nucleotide sequence: TGTGCCAGCAGCCGGGACATAACCGGCTACGAGCAGTACTTC. This sequence encodes CASSRDITGYEQYF. Full variable domain (remainder filled in from reference TRBV9 and TRBJ2-7): DSGVTQTPKHLITATGQRVTLRCSPRSGDLSVYWYQQSLDQGLQFLIQYYNGEERAKGNILERFSAQQFPDLHSELNLSSLELGDSALYFCASSRDITGYEQYFGPGTRLTVT.

The rearrangement uses TRBV5-8 and TRBJ1-2; 8 nucleotides match TRBD1. V shed 1 base and J 7 bases; nucleotides not matched to a gene: 6. Germline V gene sequence: CDR1 SGHTS, CDR2 YDEGEE. This CDR3 has 14 amino acids. CDR3 sequence: CASSLFQGAAGYTF. The CDR3 coding sequence is TGTGCCAGCAGCTTGTTTCAGGGGGCGGCTGGCTACACCTTC. Variable domain in full (rest from reference TRBV5-8 and TRBJ1-2): EAGVTQSPTHLIKTRGQQATLRCSPISGHTSVYWYQQALGLGLQFLLWYDEGEERNRGNFPPRFSGRQFPNYSSELNVNALELEDSALYLCASSLFQGAAGYTFGSGTRLTVV.

A few counts support this clone. The chain recombines TRBV2 with TRBJ1-6, with 7 bases matching TRBD1. The V segment lost 6 bases and the J segment 9 bases; nucleotides outside the gene matches: 8. CDR3 length equals 14 residues. CDR1 is SNHLY, CDR2 FYNNEI, per germline. CDR3 protein: CASSSGQAASPLHF. The CDR3 region has the DNA TGTGCCAGCAGCAGTGGACAGGCGGCTTCACCCCTCCACTTT.

The chain is built from TRBV21-1 and TRBJ2-1; the D segment call TRBD1 is taken from the table without a DNA check. TRBV21-1 is shown as a pseudogene. This CDR3 is 16 amino acids long. In DNA, the CDR3 is TGTGCCAGCATCCATCTGAGTGGGGCTCCCTACAATGAGCAGTTCTTC. Translated, it gives CASIHLSGAPYNEQFF.

The chain is built from TRBV12-5 and TRBJ2-3; a possible D gene is TRBD1 (5 bases). Germline V gene data show CDR1 as LGHNT and CDR2 as FRNRAP. Deletions cut 3 bases from V and 2 bases from J, with 12 bases between. The CDR3 runs 15 residues. CDR3 bases: TGTGCTAGTGGTTTCGACAGCTTATACACAGATACGCAGTATTTT. It yields the protein CASGFDSLYTDTQYF.

V gene TRBV4-1 combines with J gene TRBJ1-2, with TRBD1 identical over 7 bases. The CDR3 consists of 16 residues. V gave up 0 bases and J gave up 4 bases; unmatched junction bases: 8. Germline CDR1 is MGHRA and CDR2 is YSYEKL. CDR3 protein: CASSQDPAGGIYGYTF. CDR3 nucleotide sequence: TGCGCCAGCAGCCAAGATCCGGCAGGGGGAATCTATGGCTACACCTTC.

The V and J genes are TRBV19 and TRBJ1-6; D not certain. Trimming stripped 6 bases from V and 0 bases from J, with 15 bases between. CDR3 size: 17 residues. Germline-derived CDR1 and CDR2 are LNHDA and SQIVND (reference sequence). The CDR3 sequence is CASSPPSRSSYNSPLHF. CDR3 DNA sequence: TGTGCCAGTAGCCCGCCCTCGAGAAGCTCCTATAATTCACCCCTCCACTTT.

The rearrangement uses TRBV30 and TRBJ2-1, with D possibly matching TRBD2 (6 bases). The germline V gene has CDR1 GTSNPN and CDR2 SVGIG (reference sequence). The CDR3 spans 12 residues. Trimming cost V 2 bases and J 6 bases, with 8 bases left between them. The CDR3 DNA reads as TGTGCCTGGAGTCTGACTAGCAATGAGCAGTTCTTC. Protein product: CAWSLTSNEQFF.

CDR3 nucleotide sequence: TGTGCCAGCAGCGCCCAGGGGGAAAACACTGAAGCTTTCTTT. The encoded protein is CASSAQGENTEAFF. J is TRBJ1-1 and V is TRBV11-3; TRBD1 matches at 7 bases. This CDR3 has 14 residues. Germline V gene sequence: CDR1 SGHNT, CDR2 YENEEA. V lost 5 bases and J lost 2; bases outside the gene matches: 5.

This chain uses TRBV30 with TRBJ1-3, with TRBD1 as a possible D gene (5 bases). The CDR3 is 14 amino acids. Trimming pared 0 bases from V and 2 bases from J, leaving 8 bases between. CDR1 and CDR2 (germline): GTSNPN, SVGIG (reference sequence). This CDR3 is CAWSVLGAGNTIYF. The CDR3 DNA follows: TGTGCCTGGAGTGTCTTAGGGGCTGGAAACACCATATATTTT.

V usage is TRBV30 and J usage is TRBJ1-2; no definite D call. V lost 5 bases and J lost 5, with 15 bases in between. The CDR3 consists of 13 residues. Germline CDR1 reads GTSNPN; CDR2 reads SVGIG (reference sequence). The CDR3 protein is CAWGGGSYYGYTF. CDR3 nucleotides: TGTGCCTGGGGCGGAGGATCCTATTATGGCTACACCTTC.

The chain carries TRBV6-5 and TRBJ2-7; TRBD2 is a possible D gene (5 bases). Germline V gene lookup returns CDR1 MNHEY and CDR2 SVGAGI. Trimming removed 2 bases at V and 2 bases at J, with 10 bases between. The CDR3 length is 14 residues. CDR3: CASSYTDGAYEQYF. The CDR3 region has the DNA TGTGCCAGCAGTTACACGGACGGGGCCTACGAGCAGTACTTC.

The genes are TRBV18 and TRBJ1-1; TRBD1 agrees at 8 bases. Germline CDR1 reads KGHSH; CDR2 reads LQKENI. The CDR3 length is 16 residues. V dropped 3 bases and J dropped 6; count of bases not matched to a gene: 12. The CDR3 protein is CASSPPFQGAIPEAFF. The CDR3 DNA follows: TGTGCCAGCTCACCCCCCTTCCAGGGGGCGATCCCTGAAGCTTTCTTT.

V and J are TRBV11-3 and TRBJ2-5, with TRBD1 matching 10 bases. This CDR3 spans 15 amino acids. Germline assignment: CDR1 SGHNT and CDR2 YENEEA. The V gene end was trimmed by 3 bases and the J gene end by 5 bases; junction bases not matched to a gene: 6. CDR3 sequence reads: CASSFGQGDEETQYF. In DNA form, the CDR3 reads TGTGCCAGCAGCTTCGGACAGGGGGACGAGGAGACCCAGTACTTC.

The J gene is TRBJ2-7, the V gene TRBV3-1 (or the pseudogene TRBV3-2); 12 bases map to TRBD2. Germline V gene data show CDR1 as LGHDT and CDR2 as YNNKEL (reference sequence). Germline trimming cut 6 bases from V and 0 bases from J; bases unmatched to any gene: 3. The CDR3 extends over 15 amino acids. CDR3 bases: TGTGCCAGCAGTCGGACTAGCGGGAACTCCTACGAGCAGTACTTC. This sequence encodes CASSRTSGNSYEQYF.

This clone turned up a few times. The V and J genes are TRBV2 and TRBJ1-5, with 9 bases that match TRBD1. CDR3 size: 15 residues. J was trimmed by 5 bases and V by 6 bases; bases with no gene match: 8. Germline CDR1 is SNHLY and CDR2 is FYNNEI. This CDR3 is CASSEPTGGYQPQHF. CDR3 in DNA: TGTGCCAGCAGCGAACCGACAGGGGGTTATCAGCCCCAGCATTTT.

The chain couples TRBV28 to TRBJ1-1, with unresolved D. Trimming pared 6 bases from V and 6 bases from J, leaving 11 bases between. From germline, CDR1 is MDHEN and CDR2 SYDVKM. The CDR3 has 12 amino acids. CDR3 sequence (DNA): TGTGCCAGCAGGGATCACAGCTCTGAAGCTTTCTTT. Protein product: CASRDHSSEAFF.

This chain uses TRBV19 with TRBJ1-5; D remains unclear. Germline lookup yields CDR1 LNHDA and CDR2 SQIVND (reference sequence). This CDR3 contains 14 residues. V shed 7 bases and J shed 2 bases, with 12 bases lying between them. This chain's CDR3 is CASTPVVGNQPQHF. The CDR3 DNA reads TGTGCCAGTACCCCGGTCGTGGGCAATCAGCCCCAGCATTTT.

This chain joins TRBV2 and TRBJ1-6, with a tentative D call TRBD1 (5 bases). V lost 4 bases and J lost 2, with 9 bases in between. The CDR3 spans 15 residues. Germline V gene lookup returns CDR1 SNHLY and CDR2 FYNNEI. CDR3: CASSGQGTYNSPLHF. The CDR3 DNA sequence: TGTGCCAGCAGTGGGCAGGGAACCTATAATTCACCCCTCCACTTT.

V is TRBV19 and J is TRBJ1-1, with D possibly TRBD1 on 5 matching bases. The CDR3 covers 13 residues. Germline lookup yields CDR1 LNHDA and CDR2 SQIVND (reference sequence). Trimming removed 9 bases from V and 5 bases from J, with 16 bases in between. The CDR3 here is CASSSGGGTEAFF. The CDR3 region has the DNA TGTGCCAGCAGCTCCGGGGGTGGGACTGAAGCTTTCTTT.

The chain links TRBV29-1 to TRBJ2-7, with TRBD2 identical over 7 bases. Germline V CDR1 and CDR2: SQVTM, ANQGSEA. CDR3 size: 11 residues. Losses at the gene ends were 7 bases for V and 6 bases for J; bases not matched to a gene: 6. The CDR3 reads CSETGLVEQYF. The DNA of the CDR3 is TGCAGCGAAACTGGACTAGTCGAGCAGTACTTC.

The chain carries TRBV19 and TRBJ2-1, with 7 bases identical to TRBD1. The CDR3 runs 15 residues. The trim removed 3 bases at V and 2 bases at J, leaving 4 bases unmatched. Germline CDR1 reads LNHDA; CDR2 reads SQIVND (reference sequence). DNA of the CDR3: TGTGCCAGTAGTATGGGACAGCCAGCCTACAATGAGCAGTTCTTC. Translating gives CASSMGQPAYNEQFF. Full variable domain (remainder filled in from reference TRBV19 and TRBJ2-1): DGGITQSPKYLFRKEGQNVTLSCEQNLNHDAMYWYRQDPGQGLRLIYYSQIVNDFQKGDIAEGYSVSREKKESFPLTVTSAQKNPTAFYLCASSMGQPAYNEQFFGPGTRLTVL.

The V call is TRBV29-1, the J call TRBJ2-5, with 8 nucleotides matching TRBD1. Germline V lookup: CDR1 SQVTM, CDR2 ANQGSEA. Trimming cost V 1 base and J 2 bases; bases outside gene matches: 9. The CDR3 length is 16 residues. This CDR3 is CSVEGARTGRQETQYF. DNA of the CDR3: TGCAGCGTTGAAGGGGCGAGGACAGGGAGGCAAGAGACCCAGTACTTC.

The J gene is TRBJ1-3, the V gene TRBV10-1, with D perhaps TRBD1 (5 bases). The CDR3 runs 14 residues. Germline V gene sequence: CDR1 WNHNN, CDR2 SYGVQD (reference sequence). Trimming took off 6 bases at V and 0 bases at J, with 9 bases between the two ends. The CDR3, as DNA: TGCGCCAGCAGCGACAGTACCTCTGGAAACACCATATATTTT. Encoded protein: CASSDSTSGNTIYF.

The V and J genes are TRBV19 and TRBJ1-2; D may be TRBD1 (5 bases). From germline, CDR1 is LNHDA and CDR2 SQIVND (reference sequence). V gave up 4 bases and J gave up 8 bases, with 17 bases separating them. The CDR3 runs 14 residues. The CDR3 sequence: CASSRQGTSIGYTF. CDR3 nucleotide sequence: TGTGCCAGTAGTAGGCAGGGTACCTCCATAGGCTACACCTTC. Together with reference TRBV19 and TRBJ1-2, the CDR3 gives the full variable domain: DGGITQSPKYLFRKEGQNVTLSCEQNLNHDAMYWYRQDPGQGLRLIYYSQIVNDFQKGDIAEGYSVSREKKESFPLTVTSAQKNPTAFYLCASSRQGTSIGYTFGSGTRLTVV.

This chain uses TRBV28 with TRBJ1-1; D not certain. The CDR3 has 14 residues. V lost 6 bases and J lost 4, with 15 bases in between. CDR1 is MDHEN and CDR2 is SYDVKM in the germline V gene. Here the CDR3 reads CASSPSGVSTEAFF. In DNA form, the CDR3 reads TGTGCCAGCAGCCCGTCCGGGGTGAGCACTGAAGCTTTCTTT.